This T cell receptor (beta chain) is from a study of CD4+ T cells in melanoma. Study-wide results and limits: A reported correlation linked neoantigen-specific CD4+ T cells to CD8+, macrophage and B cell function. Neoantigen-specific CD4+ T cells in melanoma reportedly had diverse differentiation states.

Some clones are missing from TCRdb's copy, which holds only in-frame ones; the method was immunoSEQ multiplex PCR. Found here are roughly 150,000 clones, roughly 91% of them singletons; the top ten hold approximately 1.4%. The V gene lost 4 bases and the J gene lost 4 bases, with 25 bases spanning the gap. Germline CDR1 is SEHNR and CDR2 is FQNEAQ (reference sequence). The CDR3 runs to 18 residues. Turning to this clone: Its antigen is as yet unknown.

This chain uses TRBV7-9 with TRBJ1-2; D may be TRBD1 (6 bases). The TCR originated in a human donor with melanoma. This chain's CDR3 is CASSSPPGAQGSAYGYTF. Written as DNA, the CDR3 is TGTGCCAGCAGCTCACCCCCCGGTGCACAGGGATCCGCCTATGGCTACACCTTC.